The T cell receptor (beta chain) described here comes from a study of control samples from healthy donors and cancer patients. Some clones are missing from TCRdb's copy, which holds only in-frame ones; the method was immunoSEQ multiplex PCR. The sample holds 250,000 to 300,000 clones, over 75% seen once. What was sequenced was PBMCs. This TCR was sampled from a woman aged 55 to 70 with lung cancer.

The CDR3 DNA reads as TGCGCCAGCAGCCTTGGTTCCGGGTCCGCTAGCACAGATACGCAGTATTTT. It encodes CASSLGSGSASTDTQYF. The chain is built from TRBV5-1 and TRBJ2-3; no clear D gene. CDR1 and CDR2 (germline): SGHRS, YFSETQ. CDR3 length equals 17 residues. The germline V and J ends were trimmed by 4 bases and 0 bases, with 18 bases remaining between them.